Shown below are 18 T cell receptor beta chains from a single sample sequenced in a study of vaccination effects on CD4 cells after COVID-19 (dated by TCRdb to 2021 to 2024). These TCRs' antigens remain unknown. To identify antigen-specific CD4+ T cell clonotypes by their expansion, the ViraFEST assay first stimulated PBMC with viral peptide pools and then applied TCR sequencing. After about 9 days of culture, CD4+ T cells were isolated with the EasySep CD4+ T cell isolation kit. Negative nucleocapsid antibody results before and after vaccination confirmed that the healthy vaccine recipients had no prior SARS-CoV-2 infection. Library preparation employed the immunoSEQ multiplex PCR assay. The immuneACCESS repertoire file appears here via TCRdb, limited to in-frame rearrangements. These files lack a portion of the clones; in checked studies, under half of the deficit traces to unresolved V genes, and the cause of the others is not known. The table for this sample lists roughly 19,000 clones; around three quarters of them were counted only once. Roughly a tenth of the sample is in the top ten clones.

The sequenced sample was CD4+ T cells from PBMCs cultured with HCoV-NL63 spike peptides, obtained before COVID-19 vaccination. This specimen's cell subset or site label, per the study, means: HCoV-NL63 spike overlapping peptide pool stimulation. These TCRs come from a human donor who received a COVID-19 vaccine.

The chain joins TRBV9 to TRBJ2-5; perhaps TRBD2 as D (6 bases). The CDR3 has 13 amino acids. Germline V CDR1 and CDR2: SGDLS, YYNGEE. Trimming cost V 2 bases and J 4 bases, with 9 bases left between them. Here the CDR3 reads CASSVRRGETQYF. CDR3 nucleotide sequence: TGTGCCAGCAGCGTCAGGAGGGGAGAGACCCAGTACTTC.

V gene TRBV6-2 or TRBV6-3 combines with J gene TRBJ1-5; unclear D gene. V was clipped by 2 bases and J by 7 bases, with 21 bases between them. This CDR3 has 17 residues. Germline V lookup: CDR1 MNHEY, CDR2 SVGEGT. The CDR3 DNA sequence: TGTGCCAGCAGTTACCCAACCGGCCAACTCCGAGGGCAGCCCCAGCATTTT. This translates into CASSYPTGQLRGQPQHF.

The gene calls are TRBV19 and TRBJ1-2; 10 bases align to TRBD1. Germline V gene sequence: CDR1 LNHDA, CDR2 SQIVND (reference sequence). The junction had 6 bases not matched to a gene; V was cut back by 2 bases and J by 0 bases. This CDR3 spans 17 amino acids. DNA of the CDR3: TGTGCCAGTAGTATATCGGGACAGGGGTATTCTAACTATGGCTACACCTTC. Translation gives CASSISGQGYSNYGYTF.

The chain is built from TRBV30 and TRBJ2-7; no clear D gene. Germline CDR1 GTSNPN, CDR2 SVGIG (reference sequence). The V gene lost 4 bases and the J gene lost 7 bases, with 14 bases spanning the gap. This CDR3 region has 12 residues. The DNA for the CDR3 is TGTGCCTGGACTTTGGGGTCTAGGGAGCAGTACTTC. Translating gives CAWTLGSREQYF.

The chain couples TRBV7-2 to TRBJ1-2; TRBD1 matches 9 bases. Germline CDR1 and CDR2: SGHTA and FQGNSA. Losses at the gene ends were 5 bases for V and 0 bases for J; bases not matched to a gene: 4. The CDR3 is 15 amino acids. DNA of the CDR3: TGTGCCAGCAGCACACAGGGGGCCTCTAACTATGGCTACACCTTC. This gives the protein CASSTQGASNYGYTF.

V and J are TRBV30 and TRBJ1-1, with 7 bases aligning to TRBD1. CDR1 GTSNPN and CDR2 SVGIG come from the germline V gene (reference sequence). This CDR3 is built from 12 residues. J lost 1 base, V lost 5 bases, and 1 base had no gene match. The CDR3 spells CAWGQANTEAFF. The CDR3 DNA sequence: TGTGCCTGGGGACAGGCGAACACTGAAGCTTTCTTT.

V usage is TRBV5-1 and J usage is TRBJ2-2, with D possibly matching TRBD2 (5 bases). Germline CDR1 SGHRS, CDR2 YFSETQ. This CDR3 spans 14 amino acids. V lost 4 bases and J lost 0, with 7 bases in between. The CDR3 sequence is CASSEGANTGELFF. In DNA form, the CDR3 reads TGCGCCAGCAGCGAGGGCGCGAACACCGGGGAGCTGTTTTTT.

The chain recombines TRBV11-3 with TRBJ1-2, with TRBD1 as a possible D gene (6 bases). The CDR3 spans 13 residues. Trimming removed 3 bases from V and 5 bases from J, with 10 bases in between. Germline CDR1 and CDR2: SGHNT and YENEEA. CDR3 DNA sequence: TGTGCCAGCAGCTTGGATACAGGGTATGGCTACACCTTC. It codes for CASSLDTGYGYTF.

CDR3 nucleotides: TGTGCCAGCGGTGATACGGGGGAGATAAGAGGCACAGATACGCAGTATTTT. It encodes CASGDTGEIRGTDTQYF. This chain joins TRBV9 and TRBJ2-3; D perhaps matches TRBD2 (6 bases). CDR3 length: 17 residues. The germline V gene encodes CDR1 SGDLS and CDR2 YYNGEE. Trimming pared 7 bases from V and 1 base from J, leaving 22 bases between.

The chain joins TRBV3-1 (or the pseudogene TRBV3-2) to TRBJ2-7; D is uncertain. The V end was cut by 6 bases, the J end by 6 bases, with 12 bases between. CDR1 and CDR2 (germline): LGHDT, YNNKEL (reference sequence). This CDR3 comprises 12 residues. CDR3 sequence reads: CASSYNPSEQYF. CDR3 nucleotides: TGTGCCAGCAGTTACAACCCCTCCGAGCAGTACTTC.

The chain has TRBV4-1 and TRBJ2-7; 10 nucleotides line up with TRBD2. This CDR3 has 15 amino acids. The junction had 6 bases not matched to a gene; V was cut back by 3 bases and J by 4 bases. Germline CDR1 is MGHRA and CDR2 is YSYEKL. CDR3 coding DNA: TGCGCCAGCAGCCACCAGCGGGGGGGCTTGTACGAGCAGTACTTC. Protein sequence: CASSHQRGGLYEQYF.

This chain links TRBV5-1 with TRBJ2-1, with D tentatively TRBD1 (6 bases). Trimming removed 4 bases at V and 0 bases at J, with 11 bases between. CDR1 is SGHRS, CDR2 YFSETQ, per germline. The CDR3 loop spans 15 amino acids. The CDR3 DNA reads as TGCGCCAGCAGCCCTACAGGGAACTCCTACAATGAGCAGTTCTTC. Translation: CASSPTGNSYNEQFF.

The chain combines TRBV19 with TRBJ1-1; D is unclear. Germline V gives CDR1 LNHDA, CDR2 SQIVND (reference sequence). The CDR3 runs 17 residues. With 7 bases removed from V and 1 base from J, the gap between germline ends came to 22 bases. The CDR3 here is CASTYRPLLSPNTEAFF. The CDR3 DNA is TGTGCCAGTACATATCGGCCCTTATTGTCCCCGAACACTGAAGCTTTCTTT.

There are a few counts of this clone. V is TRBV19 and J is TRBJ1-1; no definite D call. Germline V gives CDR1 LNHDA, CDR2 SQIVND (reference sequence). V gave up 1 base and J gave up 5 bases, with 5 bases separating them. CDR3 length: 12 residues. This CDR3 reads CASSIGWTEAFF. The CDR3, as DNA: TGTGCCAGTAGTATAGGGTGGACTGAAGCTTTCTTT.

The chain carries TRBV6-5 and TRBJ1-6; 8 bases are a match to TRBD1. The length of the CDR3 is 13 residues. Trimming at V came to 7 bases and at J to 10 bases, leaving 6 bases not matched to a gene. Germline V CDR1 and CDR2: MNHEY, SVGAGI. The CDR3 nucleotides are TGTGCCAGCACCCAGGGGGCAGAATCACCCCTCCACTTT. Protein: CASTQGAESPLHF.

The chain links TRBV6-1 to TRBJ1-6; D not certain. The CDR3 spans 15 residues. The germline V gene encodes CDR1 MNHNS and CDR2 SASEGT. With 3 bases removed from V and 8 bases from J, the gap between germline ends came to 14 bases. CDR3 coding DNA: TGTGCCAGCAGTGACGACACCGGGATGGATTCACCCCTCCACTTT. Translating gives CASSDDTGMDSPLHF.

The chain has TRBV2 and TRBJ1-5; D is ambiguous. Trimming cost V 0 bases and J 0 bases, with 9 bases left between them. The CDR3 has 16 amino acids. Germline V gene sequence: CDR1 SNHLY, CDR2 FYNNEI. The CDR3 sequence is CASSEALLFSNQPQHF. The CDR3 nucleotides read TGTGCCAGCAGTGAAGCGCTTCTGTTTAGCAATCAGCCCCAGCATTTT.

As DNA, the CDR3 is TGTGCCAGCAGCTTACGGGGCCTAGTTGAAGCTTTCTTT. Encoded protein: CASSLRGLVEAFF. The chain joins TRBV7-9 to TRBJ1-1; a weak D match, TRBD1 (5 bases). The CDR3 runs to 13 residues. CDR1 and CDR2 from the germline V gene are SEHNR and FQNEAQ (reference sequence). V lost 2 bases, J lost 7 bases, and 11 bases lay in between.